These 8 T cell receptor beta chains came from one sample sequenced in a study of blood T cell repertoires in COVID-19. Data came from immunoSEQ multiplex PCR; TCRdb stores just in-frame clones and leaves some out. The data contain 130,000 to 150,000 clones, 75% to 90% of them singletons. Source material: peripheral blood. The source is a human donor in a cohort sampled during active COVID-19.

The rearrangement uses TRBV12-5 and TRBJ1-4; TRBD1 matches at 9 bases. The germline CDR1 and CDR2 sequences are LGHNT and FRNRAP. The CDR3 extends over 16 amino acids. J gave up 4 bases and V 1 base, and 4 bases lay outside the gene matches. Here the CDR3 reads CASGLGQGVGNEKLFF. The DNA of the CDR3 is TGTGCTAGTGGTTTGGGACAGGGGGTGGGTAATGAAAAACTGTTTTTT.

This clone was counted a few times. V usage is TRBV5-1 and J usage is TRBJ2-7; D perhaps matches TRBD1 (5 bases). Trimming stripped 3 bases from V and 6 bases from J, with 16 bases between. This CDR3 region has 14 residues. CDR1 and CDR2 from the germline V gene are SGHRS and YFSETQ. CDR3 sequence reads: CASSWGLGVGEQYV. The CDR3 DNA is TGCGCCAGCAGCTGGGGCTTAGGGGTGGGCGAGCAGTACGTC.

The sample holds one count of this clone. The chain joins TRBV12-3 or TRBV12-4 to TRBJ1-1; D uncertain. This CDR3 spans 13 amino acids. V was cut by 3 bases and J by 8 bases, with 13 bases left in between. CDR3 coding DNA: TGTGCCAGCAGTTTCGACAACCTCAGGGAAGCTTTCTTT. Translated: CASSFDNLREAFF.

The chain employs TRBV5-1 and TRBJ2-7; 7 bases are shared with TRBD1. This CDR3 has 15 residues. The germline V gene has CDR1 SGHRS and CDR2 YFSETQ. V shed 4 bases and J 2 bases; nucleotides not matched to a gene: 9. In DNA, the CDR3 is TGCGCCAGCAGCCCCAGACAGGGAGCCGCCTACGAGCAGTACTTC. Translation: CASSPRQGAAYEQYF.

The J gene is TRBJ2-5, the V gene TRBV11-2, with D tentatively TRBD2 (6 bases). CDR3 length: 14 residues. V was trimmed by 2 bases and J by 4 bases, leaving 11 bases between them. The germline V gene encodes CDR1 SGHAT and CDR2 FQNNGV. CDR3 region: CASSLTMGGETQYF. DNA of the CDR3: TGTGCCAGCAGCTTAACCATGGGGGGAGAGACCCAGTACTTC.

The V call is TRBV11-2, the J call TRBJ2-1; TRBD1 matches 9 bases. V shed 4 bases, J shed 2 bases, and the junction held 12 bases outside the gene matches. The CDR3 extends over 18 amino acids. From germline, CDR1 is SGHAT and CDR2 FQNNGV. The CDR3 DNA follows: TGTGCCAGCAGCTCTCTCCCCCCGGGACAGGGTGCCTACAATGAGCAGTTCTTC. This encodes CASSSLPPGQGAYNEQFF.

This clone was seen only once. This CDR3 reads CASSLASGGYNEQFF. DNA of the CDR3: TGTGCCAGCAGCTTGGCTAGCGGGGGTTACAATGAGCAGTTCTTC. The rearrangement links TRBV5-4 to TRBJ2-1, with 10 bases fitting TRBD2. The CDR3 runs 15 residues. Germline CDR1 SGHNT, CDR2 YYREEE (reference sequence). J lost 4 bases, V lost 0 bases, and 1 base had no gene match. Combining the CDR3 with reference TRBV5-4 and TRBJ2-1 gives the whole variable domain ETGVTQSPTHLIKTRGQQVTLRCSSQSGHNTVSWYQQALGQGPQFIFQYYREEENGRGNFPPRFSGLQFPNYSSELNVNALELDDSALYLCASSLASGGYNEQFFGPGTRLTVL.

As DNA, the CDR3 is TGCGCCAGCAGCTTGCCCGGGAGGACCACTGAAGCTTTCTTT. This codes for CASSLPGRTTEAFF. The chain employs TRBV5-1 and TRBJ1-1; no firm D call. V was trimmed by 1 base and J by 4 bases, leaving 11 bases between them. CDR1 and CDR2 from the germline V gene are SGHRS and YFSETQ. The CDR3 is made up of 14 amino acids.